The T cell receptor (beta chain) described here comes from a study of PD-1 blockade in classical Hodgkin lymphoma. Across the whole study: Every 2 weeks, patients had 3 mg/kg nivolumab intravenously.

This clone was detected only a few times. What it recognizes is unknown. Time point: cycle 4 day 1 (C4D1), after 5 to 7 weeks of nivolumab. With no exception, relapse followed autologous stem cell transplantation in all patients, and brentuximab vedotin exposure varied. Findings of the study overall: Patients with a complete response exhibited baseline diversity comparable to newly diagnosed patients. The origin of the repertoire differences remains undefined, with disease activity or prior therapy as possible causes.

CDR1 and CDR2 from the germline V gene are ENHRY and SYGVKD. This CDR3 region has 14 residues. V lost 4 bases, J lost 4 bases, and 14 bases lay in between. Sequencing used immunoSEQ multiplex PCR; TCRdb keeps in-frame clones, though not all of them. The sample shows more than 30,000 clones, 77% of them seen only once. The TCR was taken from a human donor with classical Hodgkin lymphoma. The specimen was peripheral blood mononuclear cells (PBMCs), collected before the fourth cycle of nivolumab. The genes are TRBV10-3 and TRBJ2-7; tentative D call: TRBD2 (7 bases). The CDR3: CAISVNGGQYEQYF. Here the CDR3 DNA reads TGTGCCATCAGTGTTAACGGGGGGCAATACGAGCAGTACTTC.